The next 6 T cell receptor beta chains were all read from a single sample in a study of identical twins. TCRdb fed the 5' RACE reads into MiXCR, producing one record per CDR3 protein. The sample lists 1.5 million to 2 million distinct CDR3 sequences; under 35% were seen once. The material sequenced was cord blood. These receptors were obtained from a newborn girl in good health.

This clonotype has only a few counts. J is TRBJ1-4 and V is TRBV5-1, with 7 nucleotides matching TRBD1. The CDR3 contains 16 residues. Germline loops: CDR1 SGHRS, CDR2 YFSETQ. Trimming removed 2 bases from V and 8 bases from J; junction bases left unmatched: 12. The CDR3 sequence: CASSFNYMGQNEKLFF. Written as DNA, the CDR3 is TGCGCCAGCAGCTTTAACTATATGGGACAGAACGAAAAACTGTTTTTT.

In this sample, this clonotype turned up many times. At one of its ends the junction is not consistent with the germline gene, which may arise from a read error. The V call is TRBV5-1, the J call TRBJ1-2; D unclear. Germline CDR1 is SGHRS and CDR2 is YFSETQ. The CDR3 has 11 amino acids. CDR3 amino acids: CASSGNYGYTF. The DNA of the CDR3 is TGTGCCAGCAGTGGCAACTATGGCTACACCTTC.

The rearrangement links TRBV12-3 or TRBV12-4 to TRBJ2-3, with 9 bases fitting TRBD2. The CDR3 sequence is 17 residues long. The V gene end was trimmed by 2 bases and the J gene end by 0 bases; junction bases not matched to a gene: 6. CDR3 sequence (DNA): TGTGCCAGCAGTTTATCAAAACTAGCGGGTAGCACAGATACGCAGTATTTT. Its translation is CASSLSKLAGSTDTQYF.

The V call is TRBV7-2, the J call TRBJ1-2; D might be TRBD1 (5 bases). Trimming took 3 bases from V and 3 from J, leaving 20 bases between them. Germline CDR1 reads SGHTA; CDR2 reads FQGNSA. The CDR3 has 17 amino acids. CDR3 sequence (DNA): TGTGCCAGCAGCTTGTTCCGACAGAGTCTAAGGGACTATGGCTACACCTTC. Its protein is CASSLFRQSLRDYGYTF.

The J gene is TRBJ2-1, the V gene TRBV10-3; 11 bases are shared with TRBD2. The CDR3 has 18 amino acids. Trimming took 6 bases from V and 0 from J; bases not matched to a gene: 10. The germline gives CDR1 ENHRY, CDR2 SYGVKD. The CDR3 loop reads CAIRALAGVSGSYNEQFF. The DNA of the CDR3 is TGTGCCATCAGGGCACTAGCGGGAGTGTCGGGCTCCTACAATGAGCAGTTCTTC.

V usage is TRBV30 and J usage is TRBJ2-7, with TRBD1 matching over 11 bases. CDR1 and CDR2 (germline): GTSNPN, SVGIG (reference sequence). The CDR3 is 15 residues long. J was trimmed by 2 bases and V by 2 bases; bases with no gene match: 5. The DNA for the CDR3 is TGTGCCTGGAGTATCCGGGACAGGGGGACCTACGAGCAGTACTTC. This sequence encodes CAWSIRDRGTYEQYF. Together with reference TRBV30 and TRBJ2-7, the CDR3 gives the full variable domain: SQTIHQWPATLVQPVGSPLSLECTVEGTSNPNLYWYRQAAGRGLQLLFYSVGIGQISSEVPQNLSASRPQDRQFILSSKKLLLSDSGFYLCAWSIRDRGTYEQYFGPGTRLTVT.